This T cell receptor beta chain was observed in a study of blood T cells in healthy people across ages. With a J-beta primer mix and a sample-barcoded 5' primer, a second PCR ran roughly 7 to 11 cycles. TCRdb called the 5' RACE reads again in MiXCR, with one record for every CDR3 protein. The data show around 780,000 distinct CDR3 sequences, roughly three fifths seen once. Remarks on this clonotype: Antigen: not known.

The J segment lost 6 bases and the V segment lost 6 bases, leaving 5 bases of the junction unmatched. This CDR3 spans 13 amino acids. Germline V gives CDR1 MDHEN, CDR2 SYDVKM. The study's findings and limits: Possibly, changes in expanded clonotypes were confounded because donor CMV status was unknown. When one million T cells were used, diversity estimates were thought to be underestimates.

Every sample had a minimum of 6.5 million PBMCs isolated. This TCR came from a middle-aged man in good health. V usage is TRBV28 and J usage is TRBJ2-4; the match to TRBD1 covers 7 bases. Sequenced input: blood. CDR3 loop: CASRSHRGNIQYF. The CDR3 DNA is TGTGCCAGCAGGTCGCACAGGGGAAACATTCAGTACTTC.